Sequencing of this TCR beta chain was carried out in a study of cytomegalovirus exposure and HLA in healthy donors. Overall study: The 120 or so validation repertoires used a platform that matched the one used for the approximately 670 first-cohort repertoires, as a later analysis reported.

V lost 6 bases to trimming and J lost 8 bases, with 19 bases between them. CDR1 MDHEN and CDR2 SYDVKM come from the germline V gene. This CDR3 is 14 amino acids long. Libraries were prepared by immunoSEQ multiplex PCR; TCRdb keeps only in-frame clonotypes and omits some of them. The sample carries about 130,000 clones, around 96% recorded once. Source material: PBMCs. This chain uses TRBV28 with TRBJ1-2; TRBD1 is a possible D gene (5 bases). The clonotype comes from a man aged 18 to 30 in good health and CMV-seronegative. The chain's CDR3 is CASRPQPGVGGYTF. In DNA form, the CDR3 reads TGTGCCAGCAGACCTCAACCGGGGGTGGGCGGCTACACCTTC.